The following is a T cell receptor (beta chain) sequence with its context. Trimming pared 4 bases from V and 1 base from J, leaving 14 bases between. This CDR3 is built from 16 residues. Germline V gene lookup returns CDR1 KGHSH and CDR2 LQKENI. The data were taken from a study of control samples from healthy donors and cancer patients. The repertoire was sequenced with immunoSEQ multiplex PCR; TCRdb's copy has only in-frame clones and lacks some. This sample has about 110,000 clones, with just over 90% found just once. Sequencing used blood. The chain recombines TRBV18 with TRBJ1-5, with D tentatively TRBD1 (6 bases). This receptor was taken from a human donor in good health. The donor label of this sample is uncertain. The CDR3 loop is CASSQSGAQSNQPQHF. The CDR3 bases are TGTGCCAGCTCACAGTCAGGGGCTCAAAGCAATCAGCCCCAGCATTTT.